These 26 T cell receptor beta chains came from one sample sequenced in a study of blood T cell repertoires in COVID-19. Produced via immunoSEQ multiplex PCR; TCRdb's table is partial and in-frame only. Among around 50,000 clones, roughly 91% were seen once, and the ten largest hold about 3.4%. The sequenced material came from peripheral blood. These receptors came from a human donor in a cohort sampled during active COVID-19.

This sequence joins TRBV3-1 (or the pseudogene TRBV3-2) and TRBJ2-1, with 10 positions matching TRBD1. This CDR3 has 16 residues. V shed 4 bases and J 6 bases; nucleotides not matched to a gene: 9. Germline lookup yields CDR1 LGHDT and CDR2 YNNKEL (reference sequence). CDR3: CASSPTGTGVLNEQFF. The CDR3 DNA follows: TGTGCCAGCAGCCCCACCGGGACAGGGGTGCTCAATGAGCAGTTCTTC.

The chain joins TRBV24-1 to TRBJ2-1; D is ambiguous. Trimming removed 4 bases from V and 4 bases from J, with 4 bases in between. This CDR3 comprises 12 residues. Germline lookup yields CDR1 KGHDR and CDR2 SFDVKD. CDR3: CATSDSYNEQFF. The DNA for the CDR3 is TGTGCCACCAGTGACTCTTACAATGAGCAGTTCTTC.

V gene TRBV11-2 combines with J gene TRBJ2-1; D might be TRBD2 (6 bases). The CDR3 loop spans 16 amino acids. Germline lookup yields CDR1 SGHAT and CDR2 FQNNGV. Trimming took off 6 bases at V and 3 bases at J, with 18 bases between the two ends. This chain's CDR3 is CASRTMGGRLYNEQFF. DNA of the CDR3: TGTGCCAGCAGAACTATGGGGGGAAGACTCTACAATGAGCAGTTCTTC. Together with reference TRBV11-2 and TRBJ2-1, the CDR3 gives the full variable domain: EAGVAQSPRYKIIEKRQSVAFWCNPISGHATLYWYQQILGQGPKLLIQFQNNGVVDDSQLPKDRFSAERLKGVDSTLKIQPAKLEDSAVYLCASRTMGGRLYNEQFFGPGTRLTVL.

This clone was seen only a few times. This chain links TRBV18 with TRBJ1-1; tentatively, D is TRBD1 (5 bases). V lost 10 bases and J lost 8, with 17 bases in between. This CDR3 is 12 amino acids long. Germline CDR1 is KGHSH and CDR2 is LQKENI. The CDR3 sequence is CATGRRGLEAFF. In nucleotides, the CDR3 is TGTGCCACCGGCAGGAGGGGTCTCGAAGCTTTCTTT.

The chain recombines TRBV28 with TRBJ1-6, with TRBD1 matching 7 bases. The ends lost 2 bases at V and 9 bases at J; junction bases unmatched: 13. The CDR3 runs 17 residues. Germline-derived CDR1 and CDR2 are MDHEN and SYDVKM. CDR3 sequence (DNA): TGTGCCAGCAGTTTAAGGCAGGGGGAATCCTATGGTTCACCCCTCCACTTT. Protein sequence: CASSLRQGESYGSPLHF.

This chain connects TRBV15 to TRBJ2-3, with D possibly TRBD1 on 5 matching bases. CDR3 length: 13 residues. Trimming took off 3 bases at V and 2 bases at J, with 6 bases between the two ends. CDR1 and CDR2 from the germline V gene are LNHNV and YYDKDF (reference sequence). For the CDR3, the DNA is TGTGCCACCAGCAGGGACAACACAGATACGCAGTATTTT. Amino acids: CATSRDNTDTQYF.

V usage is TRBV3-1 (or the pseudogene TRBV3-2) and J usage is TRBJ2-7; tentative D call: TRBD2 (5 bases). Germline values: CDR1 LGHDT, CDR2 YNNKEL (reference sequence). This CDR3 contains 12 residues. The V gene lost 6 bases and the J gene lost 4 bases, with 10 bases spanning the gap. CDR3 protein: CASSQTRYEQYF. CDR3 DNA sequence: TGTGCCAGCAGTCAAACTAGGTACGAGCAGTACTTC.

V gene TRBV7-9 combines with J gene TRBJ2-5; TRBD1 might be the D (6 bases). The V gene lost 3 bases and the J gene lost 5 bases, with 13 bases spanning the gap. The CDR3 runs 14 residues. In germline, CDR1 is SEHNR, CDR2 FQNEAQ (reference sequence). CDR3: CASSLRQGMETQYF. CDR3 coding DNA: TGTGCCAGCAGCTTGCGGCAGGGGATGGAGACCCAGTACTTC.

This chain joins TRBV18 and TRBJ1-1, with 8 positions matching TRBD1. The CDR3 covers 17 residues. Unmatched junction bases numbered 13, after V lost 2 bases and J lost 5 bases. Germline V gives CDR1 KGHSH, CDR2 LQKENI. The CDR3, as DNA: TGTGCCAGCTCACCAAGGATTCAGGGGGCGCTCCCAACTGAAGCTTTCTTT. Its protein product is CASSPRIQGALPTEAFF.

The chain employs TRBV28 and TRBJ2-7; the D is unclear. V shed 2 bases and J shed 9 bases, with 11 bases lying between them. This CDR3 comprises 12 residues. Germline-derived CDR1 and CDR2 are MDHEN and SYDVKM. The CDR3 loop is CASSLEEMRQYF. The CDR3 DNA is TGTGCCAGCAGTTTAGAGGAGATGAGGCAGTACTTC.

This chain links TRBV4-1 with TRBJ2-7; TRBD1 matches at 7 bases. The CDR3 length is 13 residues. The germline CDR1 and CDR2 sequences are MGHRA and YSYEKL. J was trimmed by 5 bases and V by 3 bases; bases with no gene match: 4. CDR3: CASSHRTGDEQYF. For the CDR3, the DNA is TGCGCCAGCAGCCATCGTACAGGGGACGAGCAGTACTTC.

This clone was found a few times. V and J are TRBV7-3 and TRBJ2-2; 10 nucleotides line up with TRBD2. Germline CDR1 reads SGHTA; CDR2 reads FQGTGA. The V gene end was trimmed by 4 bases and the J gene end by 7 bases; junction bases not matched to a gene: 3. This CDR3 has 14 amino acids. The CDR3 nucleotides read TGTGCCAGCAGCTGGGGACTAGCGTACGGGGAGCTGTTTTTT. Translation gives CASSWGLAYGELFF. The whole variable domain, remainder taken from reference TRBV7-3 and TRBJ2-2, is GAGVSQTPSNKVTEKGKYVELRCDPISGHTALYWYRQSLGQGPEFLIYFQGTGAADDSGLPNDRFFAVRPEGSVSTLKIQRTERGDSAVYLCASSWGLAYGELFFGEGSRLTVL.

This rearrangement joins TRBV18 to TRBJ1-1, with D maybe TRBD1 (6 bases). The germline V gene has CDR1 KGHSH and CDR2 LQKENI. The CDR3 covers 16 residues. V was pared by 6 bases and J by 4 bases, with 21 bases between. The CDR3 coding sequence is TGTGCCAGCTCCCTAACGGGTCCAGGGGAGACCACTGAAGCTTTCTTT. This translates into CASSLTGPGETTEAFF.

This chain joins TRBV30 and TRBJ1-5, with D possibly TRBD1 on 5 matching bases. The CDR3 has 15 amino acids. Trimming cost V 4 bases and J 7 bases, with 20 bases left between them. The germline V gene encodes CDR1 GTSNPN and CDR2 SVGIG (reference sequence). In DNA form, the CDR3 reads TGTGCCTGGAACGGGGGTCAAGATGACGGCCAGCCCCAGCATTTT. Translating it yields CAWNGGQDDGQPQHF.

This chain uses TRBV5-1 with TRBJ2-7, with 8 bases identical to TRBD1. This CDR3 contains 14 residues. V dropped 3 bases and J dropped 2; count of bases not matched to a gene: 4. Germline V gene lookup returns CDR1 SGHRS and CDR2 YFSETQ. This CDR3 reads CASSSGQGPYEQYF. The CDR3 nucleotides are TGCGCCAGCAGCTCCGGACAGGGTCCCTACGAGCAGTACTTC.

The chain joins TRBV19 to TRBJ2-7, with 10 bases lining up with TRBD1. This CDR3 has 14 amino acids. With V trimmed by 4 bases and J by 3 bases, 3 bases remained unmatched. The germline CDR1 and CDR2 sequences are LNHDA and SQIVND (reference sequence). The CDR3 is CASSTDRGIYEQYF. DNA of the CDR3: TGTGCCAGTAGTACGGACAGGGGGATCTACGAGCAGTACTTC.

This chain uses TRBV5-1 with TRBJ2-3; 8 nucleotides align to TRBD1. The germline gives CDR1 SGHRS, CDR2 YFSETQ. CDR3 length: 13 residues. V was pared by 5 bases and J by 4 bases, with 3 bases of the junction left unmatched. The CDR3 nucleotides read TGCGCCAGCAGGACAGGGGATCCAGATACGCAGTATTTT. Encoded protein: CASRTGDPDTQYF.

The V call is TRBV3-1 (or the pseudogene TRBV3-2), the J call TRBJ1-6, with D possibly matching TRBD1 (5 bases). Per the germline V gene, CDR1 is LGHDT and CDR2 is YNNKEL (reference sequence). V shed 10 bases and J shed 1 base, with 14 bases lying between them. CDR3 size: 15 residues. The CDR3 reads CATSGGDSYNSPLHF. CDR3 coding DNA: TGTGCCACATCCGGGGGAGATTCCTATAATTCACCCCTCCACTTT.

This clone was found a few times. The chain has TRBV14 and TRBJ2-1, with D unclear. There are 13 residues in the CDR3. The V end lost 0 bases, the J end lost 8 bases, and 8 bases lay between the germline ends. Germline V gene lookup returns CDR1 SGHDN and CDR2 FVKESK. CDR3 region: CASSQDLRDEQFF. As DNA, the CDR3 is TGTGCCAGCAGCCAAGATTTACGAGATGAGCAGTTCTTC.

V usage is TRBV13 and J usage is TRBJ2-5, with D perhaps matching TRBD1 (6 bases). From germline, CDR1 is PRHDT and CDR2 FYEKMQ (reference sequence). This CDR3 is 14 amino acids long. Trimming stripped 6 bases from V and 5 bases from J, with 16 bases between. CDR3 loop: CASRQGGGKETQYF. For the CDR3, the DNA is TGTGCCAGCAGACAAGGGGGTGGGAAGGAGACCCAGTACTTC.

The CDR3 here is CASSLGQIYGYTF. DNA for the CDR3: TGTGCCAGCAGTTTGGGACAGATCTATGGCTACACCTTC. The rearrangement links TRBV28 to TRBJ1-2; 7 nucleotides match TRBD1. The trim removed 3 bases at V and 4 bases at J, leaving 2 bases unmatched. Germline V gene lookup returns CDR1 MDHEN and CDR2 SYDVKM. The CDR3 spans 13 residues.

The chain joins TRBV19 to TRBJ1-3; tentative D call: TRBD1 (6 bases). This CDR3 contains 15 residues. Between the trimmed V and J ends, which lost 6 bases and 2 bases, there was a span of 14 bases. The V gene's germline CDR1 is LNHDA and CDR2 SQIVND (reference sequence). CDR3 in amino acids: CASREDRNPGNTIYF. As DNA, the CDR3 is TGTGCCAGTAGGGAGGACAGAAATCCTGGAAACACCATATATTTT.

This clone was picked up one time. The chain has TRBV6-5 and TRBJ1-1, with 7 bases fitting TRBD1. The CDR3 is 13 amino acids. Losses at the gene ends were 8 bases for V and 0 bases for J; bases not matched to a gene: 3. Germline V lookup: CDR1 MNHEY, CDR2 SVGAGI. The CDR3 spells CASLDRVNTEAFF. As DNA, the CDR3 is TGTGCCAGCCTTGACAGGGTGAACACTGAAGCTTTCTTT.

This clone was detected a few times. This chain uses TRBV5-1 with TRBJ2-1; the match to TRBD2 covers 12 bases. The CDR3 has 15 residues. The trim removed 0 bases at V and 9 bases at J, leaving 4 bases unmatched. Germline CDR1 SGHRS, CDR2 YFSETQ. The CDR3 DNA follows: TGCGCCAGCAGCTTGGAACTAGCGGGAGGAGGTGAGCAGTTCTTC. It specifies CASSLELAGGGEQFF.

This chain joins TRBV18 and TRBJ1-4, with 7 bases lining up with TRBD1. CDR3 length equals 13 residues. Per germline, CDR1 KGHSH and CDR2 LQKENI. V gave up 5 bases and J gave up 11 bases; unmatched junction bases: 8. The CDR3 reads CASSSKTGQKLFF. The CDR3 bases are TGTGCCAGCTCATCTAAGACAGGGCAGAAACTGTTTTTT.

The rearrangement joins TRBV15 to TRBJ2-5, with 11 bases identical to TRBD1. V trimming: 3 bases; J trimming: 5 bases; junction bases outside the gene matches: 5. CDR1 is LNHNV and CDR2 is YYDKDF in the germline V gene (reference sequence). The CDR3 consists of 15 residues. The CDR3 sequence is CATSRDRGLGETQYF. CDR3 nucleotide sequence: TGTGCCACCAGCAGGGACAGGGGGCTAGGGGAGACCCAGTACTTC.